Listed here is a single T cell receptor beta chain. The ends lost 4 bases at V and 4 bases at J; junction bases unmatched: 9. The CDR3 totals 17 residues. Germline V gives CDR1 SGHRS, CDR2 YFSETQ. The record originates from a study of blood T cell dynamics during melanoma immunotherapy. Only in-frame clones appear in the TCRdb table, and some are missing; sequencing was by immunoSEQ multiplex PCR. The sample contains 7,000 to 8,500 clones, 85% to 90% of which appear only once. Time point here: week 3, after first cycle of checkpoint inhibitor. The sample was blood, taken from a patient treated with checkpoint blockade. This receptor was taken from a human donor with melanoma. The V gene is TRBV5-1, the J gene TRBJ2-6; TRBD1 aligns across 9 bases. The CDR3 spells CASSPGTGYTGANVLTF. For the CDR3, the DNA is TGCGCCAGCAGCCCCGGGACAGGGTATACCGGGGCCAACGTCCTGACTTTC.